The following is a TCR beta chain sequence with its context. Its target is not known. Every individual TCR cDNA molecule carried its own unique molecular identifier, which allowed correction of PCR and sequencing errors. Each CDR3 protein is one row after TCRdb ran MiXCR on the 5' RACE reads. In the table there are more than 7,500 distinct CDR3 sequences, over 7% of which are singletons. This sample is part of a study of spatial heterogeneity in lung cancer. Study summary: Sequencing consistently turned up more beta-chain sequences than alpha-chain sequences.

Time point given: sample taken at primary tumor resection. From tumor, nontumor lung or frozen PBMC, whole RNA was taken unsorted for sequencing. Overall study findings and caveats: Alpha and beta chain coverage of tumor T cells was estimated at about 7.5% and 12%, respectively. Mutation tallies in tumors tracked expanded intratumoral alpha and beta TCR counts.

J was trimmed by 3 bases and V by 2 bases; bases with no gene match: 4. CDR1 and CDR2 (germline): MNHEY, SVGEGT. The CDR3 runs to 16 residues. The material sequenced was lung tumor tissue, taken at surgery. This sequence was found in a male donor with early-stage non-small cell lung cancer. This sequence joins TRBV6-2 or TRBV6-3 and TRBJ2-1; 10 bases fit TRBD2. The CDR3 sequence: CASSYPRLAGYNEQFF. CDR3 in DNA: TGTGCCAGCAGTTACCCCCGACTAGCGGGCTACAATGAGCAGTTCTTC.